A selection of T cell receptor beta chains follows, all from one sample in a study of T cell changes during pregnancy in multiple sclerosis. Assay used: immunoSEQ multiplex PCR; TCRdb lists only in-frame clones, some missing. The table shows 60,000 to 75,000 clones, with roughly 90% occurring only once. Specimen: peripheral blood, collected in the third trimester of pregnancy. The receptor source for this set is a female donor with multiple sclerosis, enrolled in a pregnancy study. The CDR3 runs from the conserved cysteine through the conserved F or W. The D gene is left open where the match is weak. Only some rows state a clone size, as once, few, many or a class for expanded clones.

V	J	size	D	CDR3	DNA
TRBV20-1	TRBJ2-1	.	TRBD2	CSASATSRRFF	TGCAGTGCTAGCGCGACTAGCCGGCGGTTCTTC
TRBV9	TRBJ2-2	.	TRBD1	CASSVGAFTGARTGELFF	TGTGCCAGCAGCGTCGGAGCGTTTACAGGGGCGAGGACCGGGGAGCTGTTTTTT
TRBV11-2	TRBJ2-1	.	TRBD2	CASSAGTSDINEQFF	TGTGCCAGCAGCGCCGGGACTAGCGACATCAATGAGCAGTTCTTC
TRBV6-1	TRBJ2-1	.	TRBD2	CASSALAGEFNEQFF	TGTGCCAGCAGTGCACTAGCGGGGGAATTCAATGAGCAGTTCTTC
TRBV5-1	TRBJ2-5	once	TRBD1	CASSLTGGETQYF	TGCGCCAGCAGCCTGACAGGGGGAGAGACCCAGTACTTC
TRBV5-1	TRBJ1-5	once	TRBD1	CASSLSTGSDQPQHF	TGCGCCAGCAGCTTATCGACAGGGAGCGATCAGCCCCAGCATTTT
TRBV7-6	TRBJ1-1	.	.	CASSARVFTEAFF	TGTGCCAGCAGCGCCCGAGTCTTCACTGAAGCTTTCTTT
TRBV7-2	TRBJ2-1	.	.	CASSLGVADYNEQFF	TGTGCCAGCAGCTTAGGTGTCGCAGACTACAATGAGCAGTTCTTC
TRBV10-1	TRBJ1-1	.	.	CASIADRRRTEAFF	TGCGCCAGCATCGCCGACCGGAGGCGCACTGAAGCTTTCTTT
TRBV4-1	TRBJ2-7	once	TRBD1	CASSQAGTGAYEQYF	TGCGCCAGCAGCCAAGCCGGGACAGGGGCCTACGAGCAGTACTTC
TRBV28	TRBJ2-7	.	.	CASSLHQREQYF	TGTGCCAGCAGTTTACACCAGCGCGAGCAGTACTTC